This TCR beta chain originates from a study of T cell responses to AZD1222 COVID-19 vaccine. There are 14 residues in the CDR3. Germline V CDR1 and CDR2: MNHEY, SMNVEV (reference sequence). V lost 3 bases, J lost 0 bases, and 8 bases lay in between. Sequencing was performed with immunoSEQ multiplex PCR; in TCRdb, only in-frame clones are kept and a portion is missing. The sample carries about 100,000 clones, about 90% recorded once. The study, taken as a whole, reports: Donors were chiefly white British, with a greater number of females, and clonal diversity was perhaps underestimated. Reports indicate that nearly half of spike-specific TCRs are directed at unmutated variant regions. Sampled repertoires all dated from after the peak T cell response.

Notes on this clone: Its cognate antigen is unknown.

The clonotype comes from an adult who received the AZD1222 COVID-19 vaccine. The rearrangement joins TRBV27 to TRBJ1-1, with D hard to call. Sequencing used peripheral blood, obtained 28 days after the second AZD1222 dose. Here the CDR3 reads CASSFGILNTEAFF. The CDR3 DNA follows: TGTGCCAGCAGTTTTGGCATCCTGAACACTGAAGCTTTCTTT.